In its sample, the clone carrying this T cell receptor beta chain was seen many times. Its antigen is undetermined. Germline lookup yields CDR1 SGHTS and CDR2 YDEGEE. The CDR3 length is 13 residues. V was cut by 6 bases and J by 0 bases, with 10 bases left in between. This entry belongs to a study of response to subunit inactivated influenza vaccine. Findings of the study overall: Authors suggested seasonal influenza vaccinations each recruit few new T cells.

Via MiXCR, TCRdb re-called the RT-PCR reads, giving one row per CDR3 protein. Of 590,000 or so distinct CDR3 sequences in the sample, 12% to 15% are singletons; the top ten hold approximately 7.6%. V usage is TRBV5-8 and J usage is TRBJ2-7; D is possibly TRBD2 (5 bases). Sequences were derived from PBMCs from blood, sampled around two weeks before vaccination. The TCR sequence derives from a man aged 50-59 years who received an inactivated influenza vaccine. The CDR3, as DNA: TGTGCCAGCACCCTACGGGGCTCCTACGAGCAGTACTTC. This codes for CASTLRGSYEQYF.